Listed below are T cell receptor beta chains from one sample, sequenced in a study of beta chain features in type 1 diabetes. TCRdb's table, derived via immunoSEQ multiplex PCR, lists solely in-frame clones and lacks some. The sample has roughly 300,000 clones; approximately 8.2% are singletons. Input material: central memory CD4+ T cells from blood. The source is a woman in her late teens or twenties in good health. Each CDR3 is given with its conserved first and last residue. The D gene is left open where the match is weak. The size of a clone is reported for some rows only, either as once, few or many, or as a class for expanded clones.

TRBD2	TRBV5-4	TRBJ2-2	-	CASSTILAGGTNTGELFF	TGTGCCAGCAGCACGATACTAGCGGGAGGAACGAACACCGGGGAGCTGTTTTTT
TRBD2	TRBV5-1	TRBJ2-5	few	CASSLGARSGRAGETQYF	TGCGCCAGCAGCTTGGGGGCCCGGTCCGGGAGGGCCGGGGAGACCCAGTACTTC
-	TRBV5-1	TRBJ1-1	few	CASRPMGGMNTEAFF	TGCGCCAGCAGACCAATGGGGGGCATGAACACTGAAGCTTTCTTT
-	TRBV15	TRBJ2-6	few	CATSSPNGAGGPVANVLTF	TGTGCCACCAGCAGTCCCAATGGAGCAGGGGGGCCAGTGGCCAACGTCCTGACTTTC
-	TRBV15	TRBJ2-2	-	CATSRSNTGELFF	TGTGCCACCAGCAGATCGAACACCGGGGAGCTGTTTTTT
-	TRBV27	TRBJ2-5	few	CASSHRIGETQYF	TGTGCCAGCAGTCACAGGATAGGAGAGACCCAGTACTTC
-	TRBV19	TRBJ2-7	few	CASSKRRGSSYEQYF	TGTGCCAGTAGTAAGAGGCGAGGGAGCTCCTACGAGCAGTACTTC
TRBD1	TRBV5-1	TRBJ2-3	few	CASSVDRADTQYF	TGCGCCAGCAGCGTAGACAGGGCAGATACGCAGTATTTT
-	TRBV5-1	TRBJ2-3	-	CASSSTADTQYF	TGCGCCAGCAGCTCGACAGCAGATACGCAGTATTTT
TRBD1	TRBV7-2	TRBJ2-2	few	CASSSSPYRGRGPGELFF	TGTGCCAGCAGCTCGTCCCCCTACAGGGGGCGCGGACCCGGGGAGCTGTTTTTT
-	TRBV18	TRBJ1-5	-	CASSPLNRTVSNQPQHF	TGTGCCAGCTCACCGCTAAACAGGACAGTTAGCAATCAGCCCCAGCATTTT
TRBD2	TRBV5-1	TRBJ2-7	many	CASNPASGSSREQYF	TGCGCCAGCAACCCGGCTAGCGGGAGTTCGCGAGAGCAGTACTTC
-	TRBV9	TRBJ2-3	-	CASSVGARTDTQYF	TGTGCCAGCAGCGTAGGTGCTCGCACAGATACGCAGTATTTT
-	TRBV4-1	TRBJ2-3	few	CASSQDPGGYTDTQYF	TGCGCCAGCAGCCAAGATCCCGGGGGATACACAGATACGCAGTATTTT
-	TRBV5-1	TRBJ2-3	few	CASSLGSTDTQYF	TGCGCCAGCAGCTTGGGTAGCACAGATACGCAGTATTTT
-	TRBV11-1	TRBJ2-3	few	CASTISGTDTQYF	TGTGCCAGCACCATCTCAGGAACAGATACGCAGTATTTT
-	TRBV12-2	TRBJ2-1	-	CASRLRGSHSYNEQFF	TGTGCAAGTCGCTTAAGGGGGTCCCACTCCTACAATGAGCAGTTCTTC
TRBD2	TRBV28	TRBJ2-1	-	CASLTAGGSGNEQFF	TGTGCCAGCTTGACGGCGGGAGGTTCGGGCAATGAGCAGTTCTTC
-	TRBV29-1	TRBJ2-4	-	CSVEGGGAKNIQYF	TGCAGCGTTGAAGGTGGGGGGGCCAAAAACATTCAGTACTTC
-	TRBV7-8	TRBJ1-1	-	CASSFANPPAFF	TGTGCCAGCAGCTTTGCCAACCCCCCGGCTTTCTTT
-	TRBV6-5	TRBJ2-7	-	CASSYAAGDHYEQYF	TGTGCCAGCAGTTACGCGGCAGGGGATCACTACGAGCAGTACTTC
-	TRBV7-9	TRBJ1-2	few	CASSLRVESTQVTNYGYTF	TGTGCCAGCAGCCTGAGGGTAGAATCGACTCAGGTAACCAACTATGGCTACACCTTC
-	TRBV6-5	TRBJ1-4	many	CETTGKNEKLFF	TGTGAGACCACAGGGAAAAATGAAAAACTGTTTTTT
TRBD1	TRBV6-1	TRBJ1-2	few	CASSERDKGGAAGYTF	TGTGCCAGCAGTGAAAGAGACAAAGGGGGCGCGGCGGGCTACACCTTC
TRBD1	TRBV7-2	TRBJ2-7	many	CASSLAKGTGLNEQYF	TGTGCCAGCAGCTTAGCGAAAGGGACAGGGCTGAACGAGCAGTACTTC
TRBD2	TRBV2	TRBJ2-2	-	CASSDLGLAGVRTGELFF	TGTGCCAGCAGTGACCTGGGACTAGCGGGAGTGCGTACCGGGGAGCTGTTTTTT
TRBD1	TRBV9	TRBJ2-3	-	CASSSQGASLNTQYF	TGTGCCAGCAGTTCTCAGGGGGCTAGTTTAAATACGCAGTATTTT
TRBD1	TRBV7-2	TRBJ2-7	few	CASSPDGTGAYEQYF	TGTGCCAGCAGCCCGGACGGGACAGGGGCGTACGAGCAGTACTTC
TRBD2	TRBV4-2	TRBJ2-2	few	CASSQVSGEAGRNTGELFF	TGTGCCAGCAGCCAAGTGTCGGGTGAAGCGGGACGAAACACCGGGGAGCTGTTTTTT
-	TRBV7-8	TRBJ1-4	-	CASSLLAWTENEKLFF	TGTGCCAGCAGCTTATTAGCCTGGACAGAAAATGAAAAACTGTTTTTT
-	TRBV5-4	TRBJ1-1	-	CASSSSGTFLRQAFF	TGTGCCAGCAGCTCCTCGGGGACATTCCTTCGGCAGGCTTTCTTT
TRBD2	TRBV9	TRBJ2-5	-	CASSPGLAGVETQYF	TGTGCCAGCAGCCCGGGACTAGCGGGAGTAGAGACCCAGTACTTC
-	TRBV18	TRBJ1-2	many	CASSPLDSNLGNYGYTF	TGTGCCAGCTCACCGCTTGACAGTAACTTGGGAAACTATGGCTACACCTTC
TRBD1	TRBV27	TRBJ2-7	few	CASRARQGFTYEQYF	TGTGCCAGCAGGGCGAGACAGGGTTTTACCTACGAGCAGTACTTC
-	TRBV7-2	TRBJ2-7	-	CASSSGLDSYEQYF	TGTGCCAGCAGCTCCGGACTGGACTCCTACGAGCAGTACTTC
TRBD2	TRBV5-1	TRBJ2-3	-	CASSLDPGLATDTQYF	TGCGCCAGCAGCCTTGATCCGGGACTAGCCACAGATACGCAGTATTTT
TRBD1	TRBV6-1	TRBJ1-5	-	CAISRETGSQPQHF	TGTGCCATCAGTCGGGAGACAGGGAGCCAGCCCCAGCATTTT
-	TRBV5-1	TRBJ2-1	many	CASSLADGRGEQFF	TGCGCCAGCAGCTTGGCCGACGGCAGGGGAGAGCAGTTCTTC
-	TRBV18	TRBJ1-2	-	CASSPPGHRDYGYTF	TGTGCCAGCTCACCCCCGGGACACCGAGACTATGGCTACACCTTC
TRBD1	TRBV28	TRBJ2-5	many	CATRTGGQETQYF	TGTGCCACACGGACAGGGGGTCAAGAGACCCAGTACTTC
-	TRBV7-2	TRBJ1-2	-	CASSLLGSGYTF	TGTGCCAGCAGCCTTTTGGGGTCGGGCTACACCTTC
-	TRBV28	TRBJ2-1	-	CASSFLGERVYNEQFF	TGTGCCAGCAGTTTCTTGGGGGAGCGAGTCTACAATGAGCAGTTCTTC
TRBD2	TRBV6-6	TRBJ2-1	-	CASRLAGVAEQFF	TGTGCCAGCAGACTAGCGGGAGTGGCTGAGCAGTTCTTC
-	TRBV29-1	TRBJ2-2	few	CSVALTIFSTGFGELFF	TGCAGCGTAGCCCTAACCATTTTCTCCACAGGGTTCGGGGAGCTGTTTTTT
-	TRBV4-3	TRBJ1-5	few	CATRDRDQPQHF	TGCGCCACTCGGGACCGTGATCAGCCCCAGCATTTT
TRBD1	TRBV5-1	TRBJ2-1	few	CASSQIGGDDEQFF	TGCGCCAGCAGCCAGATAGGGGGCGACGATGAGCAGTTCTTC
-	TRBV28	TRBJ1-2	many	CASSPGAVYGYTF	TGTGCCAGCAGTCCCGGTGCGGTGTATGGCTACACCTTC
TRBD2	TRBV7-2	TRBJ2-2	few	CASRAASGSIGGELFF	TGTGCCAGCAGGGCCGCTAGCGGGAGTATAGGCGGGGAGCTGTTTTTT
-	TRBV10-2	TRBJ2-1	-	CASRAGYYNEQFF	TGCGCCAGCAGGGCAGGATACTACAATGAGCAGTTCTTC
-	TRBV9	TRBJ1-1	-	CASSPGVVRAEAFF	TGTGCCAGCAGCCCAGGTGTAGTTAGGGCTGAAGCCTTCTTT
-	TRBV7-9	TRBJ2-2	-	CASSLGRDTGELFF	TGTGCCAGCAGCTTAGGAAGGGACACCGGGGAGCTGTTTTTT
TRBD2	TRBV7-8	TRBJ2-2	-	CASSLRLAGAGELFF	TGTGCCAGCAGCTTAAGACTAGCGGGAGCCGGGGAGCTGTTTTTT
-	TRBV11-3	TRBJ2-6	-	CARPREANVLTF	TGTGCCAGGCCCCGGGAGGCCAACGTCCTGACTTTC
-	TRBV6-5	TRBJ1-1	-	CASRLFMSVSEAFF	TGTGCCAGCAGGTTATTCATGTCGGTCTCTGAAGCTTTCTTT
-	TRBV5-6	TRBJ1-4	few	CASSFIGLNEKLFF	TGTGCCAGCAGCTTTATAGGTCTTAATGAAAAACTGTTTTTT
-	TRBV20-1	TRBJ2-1	few	CRSSSYNEQFF	TGCCGGTCCAGCTCCTACAATGAGCAGTTCTTC